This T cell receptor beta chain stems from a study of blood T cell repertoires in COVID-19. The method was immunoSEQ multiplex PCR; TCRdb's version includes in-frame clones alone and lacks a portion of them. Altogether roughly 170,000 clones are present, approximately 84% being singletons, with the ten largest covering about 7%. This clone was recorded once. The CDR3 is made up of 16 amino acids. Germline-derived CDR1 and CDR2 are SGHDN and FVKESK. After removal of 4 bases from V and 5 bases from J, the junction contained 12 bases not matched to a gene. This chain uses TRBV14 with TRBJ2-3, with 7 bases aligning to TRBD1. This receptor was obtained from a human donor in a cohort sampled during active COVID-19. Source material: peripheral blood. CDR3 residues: CASSRRTGYSQDTQYF. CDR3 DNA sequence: TGTGCCAGCAGCCGCCGGACAGGATATTCTCAAGATACGCAGTATTTT. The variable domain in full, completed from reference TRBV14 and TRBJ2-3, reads EAGVTQFPSHSVIEKGQTVTLRCDPISGHDNLYWYRRVMGKEIKFLLHFVKESKQDESGMPNNRFLAERTGGTYSTLKVQPAELEDSGVYFCASSRRTGYSQDTQYFGPGTRLTVL.